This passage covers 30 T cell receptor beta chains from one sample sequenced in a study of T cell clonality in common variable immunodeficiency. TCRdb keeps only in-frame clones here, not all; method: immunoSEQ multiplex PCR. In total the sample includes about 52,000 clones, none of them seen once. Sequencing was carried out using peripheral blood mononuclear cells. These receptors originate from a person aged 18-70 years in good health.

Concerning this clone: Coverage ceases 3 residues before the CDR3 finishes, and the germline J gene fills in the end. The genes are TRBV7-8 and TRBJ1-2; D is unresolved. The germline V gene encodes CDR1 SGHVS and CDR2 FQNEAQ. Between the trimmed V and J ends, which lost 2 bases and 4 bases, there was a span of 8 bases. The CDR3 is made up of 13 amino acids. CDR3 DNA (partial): TGTGCCAGCAGCTTAAACCAGGCCTATGGC. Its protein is CASSLNQAYG. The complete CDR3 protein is CASSLNQAYGYTF.

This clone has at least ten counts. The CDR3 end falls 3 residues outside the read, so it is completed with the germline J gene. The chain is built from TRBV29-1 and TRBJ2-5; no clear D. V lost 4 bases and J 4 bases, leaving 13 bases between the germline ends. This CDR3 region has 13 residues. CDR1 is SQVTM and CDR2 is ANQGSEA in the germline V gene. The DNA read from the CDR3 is TGCAGCGTTGCCAGTGTTTTACGAGAGACC. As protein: CSVASVLRET. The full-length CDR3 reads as CSVASVLRETQYF.

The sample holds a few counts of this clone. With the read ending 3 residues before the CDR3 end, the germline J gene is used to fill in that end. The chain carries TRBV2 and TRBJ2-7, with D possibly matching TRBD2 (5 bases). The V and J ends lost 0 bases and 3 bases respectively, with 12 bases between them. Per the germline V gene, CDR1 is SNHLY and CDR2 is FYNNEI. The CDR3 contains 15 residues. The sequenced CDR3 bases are TGTGCCAGCAGTGAAGCGGGGATCGGGGTCTACGAG. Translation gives CASSEAGIGVYE. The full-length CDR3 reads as CASSEAGIGVYEQYF. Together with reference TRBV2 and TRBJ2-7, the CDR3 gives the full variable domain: EPEVTQTPSHQVTQMGQEVILRCVPISNHLYFYWYRQILGQKVEFLVSFYNNEISEKSEIFDDQFSVERPDGSNFTLKIRSTKLEDSAMYFCASSEAGIGVYEQYFGPGTRLTVT.

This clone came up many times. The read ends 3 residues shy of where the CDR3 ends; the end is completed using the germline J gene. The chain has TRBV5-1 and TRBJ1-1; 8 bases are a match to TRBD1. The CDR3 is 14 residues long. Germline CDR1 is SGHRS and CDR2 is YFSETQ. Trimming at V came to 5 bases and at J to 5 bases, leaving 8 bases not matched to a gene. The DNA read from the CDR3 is TGCGCCAGCAGAACCGGGACAGGAAATACTGAA. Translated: CASRTGTGNTE. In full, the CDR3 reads CASRTGTGNTEAFF.

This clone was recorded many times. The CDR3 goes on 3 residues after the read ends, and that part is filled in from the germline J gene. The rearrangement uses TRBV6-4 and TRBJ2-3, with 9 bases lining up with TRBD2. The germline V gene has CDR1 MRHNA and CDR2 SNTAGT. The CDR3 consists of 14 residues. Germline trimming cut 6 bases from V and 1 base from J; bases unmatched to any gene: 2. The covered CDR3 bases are TGTGCCAGCAGCGTAGCGGGAGGCACAGATACG. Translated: CASSVAGGTDT. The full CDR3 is CASSVAGGTDTQYF.

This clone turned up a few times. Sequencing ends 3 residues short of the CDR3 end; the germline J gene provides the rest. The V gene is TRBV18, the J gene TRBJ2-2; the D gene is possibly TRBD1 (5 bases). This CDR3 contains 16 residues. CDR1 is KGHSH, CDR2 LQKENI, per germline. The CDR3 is CASSLTTPRGNEKLFF. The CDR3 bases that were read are TGTGCCAGCTCACTGACCACTCCAAGGGGTAATGAAAAG.

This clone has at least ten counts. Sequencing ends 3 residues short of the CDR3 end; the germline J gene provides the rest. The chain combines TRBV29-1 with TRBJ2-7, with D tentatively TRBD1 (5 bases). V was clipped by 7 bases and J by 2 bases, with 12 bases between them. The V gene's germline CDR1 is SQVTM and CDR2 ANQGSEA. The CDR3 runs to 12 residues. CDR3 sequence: CSAGHLAYEQYF. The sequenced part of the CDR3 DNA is TGCAGCGCCGGACACCTTGCCTACGAG.

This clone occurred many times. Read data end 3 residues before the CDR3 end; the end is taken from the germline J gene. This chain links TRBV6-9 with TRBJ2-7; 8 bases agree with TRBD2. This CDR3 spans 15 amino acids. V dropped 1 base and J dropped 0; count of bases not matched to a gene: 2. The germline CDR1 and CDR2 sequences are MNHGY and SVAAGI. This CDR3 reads CASSYLLADSYEQYF. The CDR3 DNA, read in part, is TGTGCCAGCAGTTATTTACTAGCGGACTCCTACGAG.

The covered CDR3 bases are TGTGCCAGCAGCTTGACTAGCGGGAGAGACGAG. Residues: CASSLTSGRDE. The whole CDR3 is CASSLTSGRDEQYF. The chain is built from TRBV7-9 and TRBJ2-7, with 12 bases matching TRBD2. The read terminates 3 residues ahead of where the CDR3 ends, so the germline J gene completes it. The CDR3 totals 14 residues. Germline V gene data show CDR1 as SEHNR and CDR2 as FQNEAQ (reference sequence). With 3 bases clipped from V and 5 bases from J, the junction kept 2 bases outside the gene matches.

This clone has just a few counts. The sequenced part of the CDR3 DNA is TGTGCCTCCGTCGGTCAGGGACTAGGGACC. Amino acids: CASVGQGLGT. The whole CDR3 region reads CASVGQGLGTQYF. V is TRBV2 and J is TRBJ2-5; 8 bases are shared with TRBD2. The read terminates 3 residues before the CDR3 end, so the remaining end is supplied by the germline J gene. CDR1 and CDR2 (germline): SNHLY, FYNNEI. The CDR3 is made up of 13 amino acids. Losses at the gene ends were 11 bases for V and 7 bases for J; bases not matched to a gene: 12.

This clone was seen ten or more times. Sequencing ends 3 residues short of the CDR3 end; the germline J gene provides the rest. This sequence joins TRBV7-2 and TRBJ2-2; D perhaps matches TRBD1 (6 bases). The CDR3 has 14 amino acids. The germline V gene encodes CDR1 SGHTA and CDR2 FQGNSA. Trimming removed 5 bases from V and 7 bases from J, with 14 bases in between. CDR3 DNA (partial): TGTGCCAGCAGCCACAGGGCTGGAAACGGGGAG. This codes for CASSHRAGNGE. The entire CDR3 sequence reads CASSHRAGNGELFF.

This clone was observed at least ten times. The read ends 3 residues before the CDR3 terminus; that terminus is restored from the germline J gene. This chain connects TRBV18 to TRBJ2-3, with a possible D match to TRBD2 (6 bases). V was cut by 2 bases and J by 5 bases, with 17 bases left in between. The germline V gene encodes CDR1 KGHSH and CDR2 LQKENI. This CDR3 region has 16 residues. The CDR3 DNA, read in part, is TGTGCCAGCTCACCATCGCTAGCGTCGACCAGAGATACG. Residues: CASSPSLASTRDT. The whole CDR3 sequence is CASSPSLASTRDTQYF. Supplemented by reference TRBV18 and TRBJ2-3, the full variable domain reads NAGVMQNPRHLVRRRGQEARLRCSPMKGHSHVYWYRQLPEEGLKFMVYLQKENIIDESGMPKERFSAEFPKEGPSILRIQQVVRGDSAAYFCASSPSLASTRDTQYFGPGTRLTVL.

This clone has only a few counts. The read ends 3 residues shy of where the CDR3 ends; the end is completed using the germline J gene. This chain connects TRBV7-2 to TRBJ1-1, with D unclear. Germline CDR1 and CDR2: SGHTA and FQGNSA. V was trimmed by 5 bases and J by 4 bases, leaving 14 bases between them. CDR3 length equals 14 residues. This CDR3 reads CASSLRTPPTEAFF. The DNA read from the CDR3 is TGTGCCAGCAGCCTCAGAACACCACCCACTGAA. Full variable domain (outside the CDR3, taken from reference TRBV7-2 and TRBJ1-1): GAGVSQSPSNKVTEKGKDVELRCDPISGHTALYWYRQSLGQGLEFLIYFQGNSAPDKSGLPSDRFSAERTGGSVSTLTIQRTQQEDSAVYLCASSLRTPPTEAFFGQGTRLTVV.

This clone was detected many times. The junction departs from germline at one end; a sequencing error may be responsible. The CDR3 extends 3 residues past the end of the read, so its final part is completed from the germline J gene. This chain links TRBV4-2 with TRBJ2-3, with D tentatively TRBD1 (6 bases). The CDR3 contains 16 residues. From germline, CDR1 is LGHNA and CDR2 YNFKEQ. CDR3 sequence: CASSQDRGQSTDTQYF. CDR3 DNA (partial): TGCGCCAGCAGCCAAGATAGAGGACAGAGCACAGATACG.

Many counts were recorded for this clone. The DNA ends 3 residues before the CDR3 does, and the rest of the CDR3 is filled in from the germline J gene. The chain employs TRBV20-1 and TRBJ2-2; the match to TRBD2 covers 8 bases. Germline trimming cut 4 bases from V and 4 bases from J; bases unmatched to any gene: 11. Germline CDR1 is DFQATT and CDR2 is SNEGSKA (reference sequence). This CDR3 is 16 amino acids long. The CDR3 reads CSATRSAGGITGELFF. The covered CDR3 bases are TGCAGTGCTACCCGGTCGGCGGGAGGTATCACCGGGGAG.

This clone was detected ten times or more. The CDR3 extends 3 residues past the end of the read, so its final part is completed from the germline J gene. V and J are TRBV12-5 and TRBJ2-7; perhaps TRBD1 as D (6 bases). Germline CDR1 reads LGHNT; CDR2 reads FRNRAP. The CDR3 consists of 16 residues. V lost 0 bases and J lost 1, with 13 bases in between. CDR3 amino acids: CASGLVTGRGSYEQYF. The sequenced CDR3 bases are TGTGCTAGTGGTTTGGTAACAGGCAGGGGATCCTACGAG.

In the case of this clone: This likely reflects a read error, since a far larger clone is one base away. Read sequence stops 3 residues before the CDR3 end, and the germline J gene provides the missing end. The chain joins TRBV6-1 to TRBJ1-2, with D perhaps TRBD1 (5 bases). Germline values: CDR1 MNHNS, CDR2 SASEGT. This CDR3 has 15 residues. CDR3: CASSATSGGYNEYTF. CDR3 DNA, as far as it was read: TGTGCCAGCAGTGCGACTAGCGGGGGGTACAATGAG.

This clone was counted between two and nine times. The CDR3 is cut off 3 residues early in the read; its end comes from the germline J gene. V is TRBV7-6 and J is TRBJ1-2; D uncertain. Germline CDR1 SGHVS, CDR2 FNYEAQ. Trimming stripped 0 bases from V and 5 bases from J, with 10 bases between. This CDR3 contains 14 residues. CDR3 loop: CASSLAPDSYGYTF. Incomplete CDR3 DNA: TGTGCCAGCAGCTTAGCTCCAGATTCTTATGGC. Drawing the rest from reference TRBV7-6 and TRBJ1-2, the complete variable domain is GAGVSQSPRYKVTKRGQDVALRCDPISGHVSLYWYRQALGQGPEFLTYFNYEAQQDKSGLPNDRFSAERPEGSISTLTIQRTEQRDSAMYRCASSLAPDSYGYTFGSGTRLTVV.

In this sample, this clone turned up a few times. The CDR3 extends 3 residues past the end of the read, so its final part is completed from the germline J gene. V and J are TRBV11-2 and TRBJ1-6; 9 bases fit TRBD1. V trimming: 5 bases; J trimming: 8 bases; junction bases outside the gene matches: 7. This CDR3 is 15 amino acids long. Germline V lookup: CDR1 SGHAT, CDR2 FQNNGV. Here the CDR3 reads CASSATGGGDSPLHF. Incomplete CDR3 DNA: TGTGCCAGCAGCGCCACAGGGGGCGGGGATTCACCC.

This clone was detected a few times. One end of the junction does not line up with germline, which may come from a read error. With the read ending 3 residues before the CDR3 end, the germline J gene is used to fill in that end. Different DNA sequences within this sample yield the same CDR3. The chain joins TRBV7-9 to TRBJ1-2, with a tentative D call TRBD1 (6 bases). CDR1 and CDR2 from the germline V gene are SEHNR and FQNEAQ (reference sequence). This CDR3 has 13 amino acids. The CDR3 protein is CASSPQGINGYTF. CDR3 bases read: TGTGCCAGCAGCCCTCAGGGGATCAATGGA.

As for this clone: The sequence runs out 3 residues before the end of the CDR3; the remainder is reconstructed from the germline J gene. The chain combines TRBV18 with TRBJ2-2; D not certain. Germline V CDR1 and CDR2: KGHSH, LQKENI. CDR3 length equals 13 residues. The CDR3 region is CASSPTDGEKLFF. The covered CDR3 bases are TGTGCCAGCTCACCAACAGACGGAGAAAAG.

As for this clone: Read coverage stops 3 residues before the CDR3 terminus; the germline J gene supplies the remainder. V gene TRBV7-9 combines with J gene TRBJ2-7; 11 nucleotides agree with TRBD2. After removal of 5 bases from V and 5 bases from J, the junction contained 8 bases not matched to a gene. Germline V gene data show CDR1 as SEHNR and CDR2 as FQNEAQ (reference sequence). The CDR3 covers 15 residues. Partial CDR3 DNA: TGTGCCAGCAGCGTAACTAGCGGGAGCCCCCACGAG. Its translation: CASSVTSGSPHE. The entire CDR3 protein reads CASSVTSGSPHEQYF.

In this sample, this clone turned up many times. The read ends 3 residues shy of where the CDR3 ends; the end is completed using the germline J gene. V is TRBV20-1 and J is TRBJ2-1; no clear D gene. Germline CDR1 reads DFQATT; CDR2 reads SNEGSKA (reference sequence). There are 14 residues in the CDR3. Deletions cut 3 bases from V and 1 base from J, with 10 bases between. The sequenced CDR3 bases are TGCAGTGCTAGTGCGGCTGATTCCTACAATGAG. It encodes CSASAADSYNE. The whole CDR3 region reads CSASAADSYNEQFF.

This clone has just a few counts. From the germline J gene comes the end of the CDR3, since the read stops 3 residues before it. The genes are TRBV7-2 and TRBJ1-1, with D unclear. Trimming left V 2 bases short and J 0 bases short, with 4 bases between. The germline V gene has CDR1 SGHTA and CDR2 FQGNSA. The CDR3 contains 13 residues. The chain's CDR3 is CASSLPVNTEAFF. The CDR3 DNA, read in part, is TGTGCCAGCAGCTTACCAGTGAACACTGAA.

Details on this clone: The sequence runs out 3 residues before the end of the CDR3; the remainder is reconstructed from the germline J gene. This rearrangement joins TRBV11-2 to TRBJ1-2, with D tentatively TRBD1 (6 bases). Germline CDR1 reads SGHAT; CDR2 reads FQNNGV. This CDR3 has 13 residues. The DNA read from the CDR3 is TGTGCCAGCAGGTCCACAGGGAGGGAGGGC. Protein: CASRSTGREG. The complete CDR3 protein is CASRSTGREGYTF.

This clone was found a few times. CDR3 bases read: TGTGCCAGCTCCCCGGGACTAGCGGGAGGGCCGGGGGACGAC. This translates into CASSPGLAGGPGDD. The whole CDR3 sequence is CASSPGLAGGPGDDYTF. The chain has TRBV18 and TRBJ1-2; D is perhaps TRBD1 (5 bases). The read ends 3 residues shy of where the CDR3 ends; the end is completed using the germline J gene. The CDR3 spans 17 residues. CDR1 is KGHSH, CDR2 LQKENI, per germline.

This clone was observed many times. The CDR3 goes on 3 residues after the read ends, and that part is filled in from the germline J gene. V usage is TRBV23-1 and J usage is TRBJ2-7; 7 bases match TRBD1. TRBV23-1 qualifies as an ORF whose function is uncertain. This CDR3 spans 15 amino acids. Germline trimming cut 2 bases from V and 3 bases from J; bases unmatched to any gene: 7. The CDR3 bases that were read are TGCGCCAGCAGTCAACTCCAGGGGGTCAGCTACGAG. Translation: CASSQLQGVSYE. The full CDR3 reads CASSQLQGVSYEQYF.

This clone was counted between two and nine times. Incomplete CDR3 DNA: TGCGCCAGCCCGAGGGCAGGGTTGTCCTACGAG. Translating it yields CASPRAGLSYE. The complete CDR3 reads CASPRAGLSYEQYF. The rearrangement joins TRBV10-1 to TRBJ2-7, with D possibly being TRBD1 or TRBD2 (5 bases each). The read finishes 3 residues shy of the CDR3 end, and the germline J gene is used to complete it. Germline V gene lookup returns CDR1 WNHNN and CDR2 SYGVQD (reference sequence). CDR3 size: 14 residues. V was cut by 8 bases and J by 1 base, with 15 bases left in between.

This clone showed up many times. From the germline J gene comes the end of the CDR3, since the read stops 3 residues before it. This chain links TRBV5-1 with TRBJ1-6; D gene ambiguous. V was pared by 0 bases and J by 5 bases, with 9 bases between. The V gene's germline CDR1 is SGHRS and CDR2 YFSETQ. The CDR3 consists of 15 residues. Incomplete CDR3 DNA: TGCGCCAGCAGCTTGGGAAACATAAATAATTCACCC. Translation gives CASSLGNINNSP. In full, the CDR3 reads CASSLGNINNSPLHF.

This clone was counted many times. Partial CDR3 DNA: TGCAGTGCTAGAGGAGGGAGCGGGAGGCTAGAGACC. This gives the protein CSARGGSGRLET. The CDR3, in full, reads CSARGGSGRLETQYF. The chain uses TRBV20-1 and TRBJ2-5; 9 bases map to TRBD2. The CDR3 goes on 3 residues after the read ends, and that part is filled in from the germline J gene. CDR1 and CDR2 from the germline V gene are DFQATT and SNEGSKA (reference sequence). V was clipped by 1 base and J by 4 bases; unmatched bases: 7. The CDR3 contains 15 residues.